The 18 T cell receptor beta chains below come from one sample, sequenced in a study of T cells in Graves' hyperthyroidism and ophthalmopathy. TCR beta CDR3 region amplification was performed from RNA transcripts. During a first-round RT-PCR of the TCR CDR3, the HTBI primer set was used. Each CDR3 protein is one row after TCRdb ran MiXCR on the multiplex PCR reads. Here the sample spans more than 550,000 distinct CDR3 sequences, around 20% being singletons. The sample comprised blood. The source is a woman between 50 and 59 years old with Graves' hyperthyroidism that later progressed to Graves' ophthalmopathy.

This clonotype was observed a handful of times. J is TRBJ2-3 and V is TRBV14; D may be TRBD2 (6 bases). CDR1 and CDR2 from the germline V gene are SGHDN and FVKESK. The CDR3 is made up of 13 amino acids. V dropped 2 bases and J dropped 5 bases, with 8 bases sitting between them. This chain's CDR3 is CASSQMGGDTQYF. In DNA form, the CDR3 reads TGTGCCAGCAGCCAAATGGGGGGAGATACGCAGTATTTT.

This clonotype was found many times. The CDR3 sequence is CASSLSPARDTQETQYF. CDR3 in DNA: TGTGCCAGCAGTTTAAGCCCAGCGAGGGACACCCAAGAGACCCAGTACTTC. The chain employs TRBV12-3 or TRBV12-4 and TRBJ2-5, with a tentative D call TRBD1 (6 bases). The CDR3 runs to 17 residues. V was pared by 2 bases and J by 1 base, with 17 bases between.

This clonotype was seen a handful of times. The chain employs TRBV6-1 and TRBJ1-1; tentative D call: TRBD1 (6 bases). The germline gives CDR1 MNHNS, CDR2 SASEGT. The CDR3 has 13 amino acids. Trimming shortened V by 7 bases and J by 12 bases, and 21 bases separated the two germline ends. CDR3 bases: TGTGCCAGCAACGGAACCCCCGGGGGCTCCTCTTTCTTT. Amino acid sequence: CASNGTPGGSSFF.

This clonotype turned up a few times. The chain's CDR3 is CASSPGIGGRGYGYTF. As DNA, the CDR3 is TGTGCCAGCAGCCCGGGGATAGGGGGCAGGGGCTATGGCTACACCTTC. This rearrangement joins TRBV5-4 to TRBJ1-2; 7 positions match TRBD1. J lost 4 bases, V lost 4 bases, and 13 bases had no gene match. The CDR3 is 16 amino acids. Germline-derived CDR1 and CDR2 are SGHNT and YYREEE (reference sequence).

This rearrangement joins TRBV6-7 to TRBJ1-5; unclear D gene. TRBV6-7 is annotated as an ORF whose role is uncertain. This CDR3 spans 13 amino acids. V lost 2 bases and J lost 6, with 8 bases in between. CDR3: CASSYDCTQPQHF. The CDR3 bases are TGTGCCAGCAGTTACGACTGTACTCAGCCCCAGCATTTT.

This clonotype was seen ten or more times. This chain joins TRBV5-1 and TRBJ1-1, with TRBD1 identical over 7 bases. The V gene's germline CDR1 is SGHRS and CDR2 YFSETQ. Trimming removed 5 bases from V and 7 bases from J; junction bases left unmatched: 8. The CDR3 length is 13 residues. The chain's CDR3 is CASSPQGDGEAFF. The CDR3 DNA sequence: TGCGCCAGCAGTCCCCAGGGGGATGGTGAAGCTTTCTTT.

The chain has TRBV18 and TRBJ2-5; either TRBD1 or TRBD2 may fit D (5 bases each). Trimming stripped 6 bases from V and 1 base from J, with 15 bases between. The germline V gene encodes CDR1 KGHSH and CDR2 LQKENI. The CDR3 sequence is 15 residues long. The CDR3 sequence: CASSKGPLTQETQYF. The CDR3 DNA reads as TGTGCCAGCTCCAAGGGACCCTTAACCCAAGAGACCCAGTACTTC.

Ten or more counts support this clonotype. V is TRBV7-9 and J is TRBJ1-3; no clear D. This CDR3 is 12 amino acids long. Between the trimmed V and J ends, which lost 4 bases and 2 bases, there was a span of 3 bases. CDR1 is SEHNR, CDR2 FQNEAQ, per germline (reference sequence). In DNA form, the CDR3 reads TGTGCCAGCAGCTCGACTGGAAACACCATATATTTT. It specifies CASSSTGNTIYF.

This rearrangement joins TRBV3-1 to TRBJ2-6; 7 bases fit TRBD2. V lost 1 base to trimming and J lost 17 bases; unmatched junction nucleotides: 14. Germline lookup yields CDR1 LGHDT and CDR2 YNNKEL (reference sequence). This CDR3 has 15 residues. CDR3 sequence reads: CASSQASGGVYSMTF. The CDR3 nucleotides are TGTGCCAGCAGCCAAGCTTCGGGGGGTGTGTACTCAATGACTTTC.

This clonotype was seen repeatedly, ten times or more. The chain has TRBV12-3 or TRBV12-4 and TRBJ1-1, with 9 bases lining up with TRBD1. V gave up 6 bases and J gave up 2 bases; unmatched junction bases: 10. The length of the CDR3 is 16 residues. CDR3 DNA: TGTGCCAGCAGGCTGAACAGGGGGCGAGGAAACACTGAAGCTTTCTTT. Encoded protein: CASRLNRGRGNTEAFF.

This clonotype was seen ten or more times. The gene calls are TRBV5-1 and TRBJ2-3; D is possibly TRBD2 (5 bases). The germline CDR1 and CDR2 sequences are SGHRS and YFSETQ. The ends were cut back, 4 bases at V and 2 bases at J, with 11 bases in the middle. This CDR3 is built from 14 residues. The CDR3 is CASSQDSPTDTQYF. The DNA for the CDR3 is TGCGCCAGCAGCCAGGACTCGCCCACAGATACGCAGTATTTT.

V gene TRBV27 combines with J gene TRBJ1-1, with 8 bases identical to TRBD1. Germline values: CDR1 MNHEY, CDR2 SMNVEV (reference sequence). CDR3 length: 16 residues. The junction had 10 bases not matched to a gene; V was cut back by 4 bases and J by 3 bases. As DNA, the CDR3 is TGTGCCAGCAGTTCCGCCCGGGGACAGGTTTACACTGAAGCTTTCTTT. Translating gives CASSSARGQVYTEAFF.

A few counts support this clonotype. This chain links TRBV6-1 with TRBJ1-1; 8 nucleotides match TRBD1. There are 16 residues in the CDR3. Per the germline V gene, CDR1 is MNHNS and CDR2 is SASEGT. Unmatched junction bases numbered 9, after V lost 6 bases and J lost 0 bases. The CDR3 protein is CASSSPTGAMNTEAFF. In nucleotides, the CDR3 is TGTGCCAGCAGCAGTCCGACAGGGGCCATGAACACTGAAGCTTTCTTT.

This clonotype was observed at least ten times. The chain recombines TRBV2 with TRBJ2-3; D assignment may be TRBD1 or TRBD2 (5 bases each). The germline gives CDR1 SNHLY, CDR2 FYNNEI. The CDR3 covers 20 residues. Trimming shortened V by 7 bases and J by 5 bases, and 34 bases separated the two germline ends. This chain's CDR3 is CASIPRATGGLGLWEDTQYF. The DNA for the CDR3 is TGTGCCAGCATCCCGAGAGCAACAGGCGGGCTAGGGCTATGGGAAGATACGCAGTATTTT.

This clonotype was counted many times. The V and J genes are TRBV20-1 and TRBJ1-5; D remains ambiguous. Germline loops: CDR1 DFQATT, CDR2 SNEGSKA (reference sequence). V lost 2 bases, J lost 3 bases, and 11 bases lay in between. The CDR3 has 14 residues. CDR3 sequence: CSARSGGFNQPQHF. As DNA, the CDR3 is TGCAGTGCTAGATCGGGCGGTTTCAATCAGCCCCAGCATTTT.

This clonotype came up many times. The chain combines TRBV20-1 with TRBJ2-7, with TRBD2 identical over 10 bases. Germline CDR1 and CDR2: DFQATT and SNEGSKA (reference sequence). J lost 9 bases, V lost 3 bases, and 8 bases had no gene match. This CDR3 is built from 13 residues. The CDR3 DNA sequence: TGCAGTGCTAGTTCGGGACTAGCGTCAGGGCAGTACTTC. Its translation is CSASSGLASGQYF.

This chain uses TRBV20-1 with TRBJ2-5; 7 bases match TRBD2. The trim removed 4 bases at V and 7 bases at J, leaving 3 bases unmatched. From germline, CDR1 is DFQATT and CDR2 SNEGSKA (reference sequence). The CDR3 totals 11 residues. As DNA, the CDR3 is TGCAGTGCTATGACGGGGGGGACCCAGTACTTC. Protein product: CSAMTGGTQYF.

This clonotype has at least ten counts. The chain links TRBV3-1 to TRBJ1-1; D may be TRBD1 (5 bases). With 7 bases removed from V and 7 bases from J, the gap between germline ends came to 10 bases. CDR3 size: 11 residues. Germline values: CDR1 LGHDT, CDR2 YNNKEL (reference sequence). CDR3 nucleotides: TGTGCCAGCACCCGGAGGGGTGAAGCTTTCTTT. Translation gives CASTRRGEAFF. Full variable domain (rest looked up from reference TRBV3-1 and TRBJ1-1): DTAVSQTPKYLVTQMGNDKSIKCEQNLGHDTMYWYKQDSKKFLKIMFSYNNKELIINETVPNRFSPKSPDKAHLNLHINSLELGDSAVYFCASTRRGEAFFGQGTRLTVV.